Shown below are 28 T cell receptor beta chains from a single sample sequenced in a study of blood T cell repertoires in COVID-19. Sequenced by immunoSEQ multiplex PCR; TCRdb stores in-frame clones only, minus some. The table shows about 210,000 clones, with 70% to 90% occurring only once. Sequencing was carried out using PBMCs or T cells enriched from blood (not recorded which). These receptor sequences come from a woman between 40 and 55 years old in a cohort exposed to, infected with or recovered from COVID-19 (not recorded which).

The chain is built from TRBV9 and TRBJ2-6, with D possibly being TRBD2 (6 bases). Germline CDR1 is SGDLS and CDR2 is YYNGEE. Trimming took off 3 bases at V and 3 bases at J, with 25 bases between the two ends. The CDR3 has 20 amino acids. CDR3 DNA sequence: TGTGCCAGCAGCGCAGTAGGAGCGGGTCAAGGGTGGGATGGGGCCAACGTCCTGACTTTC. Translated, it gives CASSAVGAGQGWDGANVLTF. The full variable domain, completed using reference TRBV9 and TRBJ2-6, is DSGVTQTPKHLITATGQRVTLRCSPRSGDLSVYWYQQSLDQGLQFLIQYYNGEERAKGNILERFSAQQFPDLHSELNLSSLELGDSALYFCASSAVGAGQGWDGANVLTFGAGSRLTVL.

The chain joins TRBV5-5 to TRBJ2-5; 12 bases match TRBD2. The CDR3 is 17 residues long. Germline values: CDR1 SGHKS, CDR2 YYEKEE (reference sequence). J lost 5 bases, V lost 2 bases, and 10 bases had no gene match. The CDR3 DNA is TGTGCCAGCAGCTTTTGGGCTAGCGGGAGGGCCGGGGAGACCCAGTACTTC. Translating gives CASSFWASGRAGETQYF.

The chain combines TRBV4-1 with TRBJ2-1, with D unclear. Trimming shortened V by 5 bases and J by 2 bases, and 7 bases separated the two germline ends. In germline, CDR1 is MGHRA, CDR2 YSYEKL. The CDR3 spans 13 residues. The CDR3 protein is CASSDSTYNEQFF. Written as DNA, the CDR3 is TGCGCCAGCAGCGACTCCACCTACAATGAGCAGTTCTTC.

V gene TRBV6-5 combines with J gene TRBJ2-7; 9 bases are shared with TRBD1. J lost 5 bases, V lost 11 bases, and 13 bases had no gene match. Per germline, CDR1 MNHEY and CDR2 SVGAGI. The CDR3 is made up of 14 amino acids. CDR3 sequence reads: CALRRVGQGHEQYF. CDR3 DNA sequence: TGTGCCCTCCGAAGGGTGGGACAGGGCCACGAGCAGTACTTC.

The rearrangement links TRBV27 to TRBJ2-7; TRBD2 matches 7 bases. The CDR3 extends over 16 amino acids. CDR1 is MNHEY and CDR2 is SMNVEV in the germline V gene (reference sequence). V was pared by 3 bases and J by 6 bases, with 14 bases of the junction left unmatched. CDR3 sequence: CASSLVGGWGFGEQYF. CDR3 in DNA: TGTGCCAGCAGTTTGGTGGGAGGGTGGGGTTTCGGCGAGCAGTACTTC.

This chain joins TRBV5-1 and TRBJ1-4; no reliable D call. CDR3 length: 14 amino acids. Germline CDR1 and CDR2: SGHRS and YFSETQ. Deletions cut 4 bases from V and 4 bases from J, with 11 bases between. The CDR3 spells CASSADTYNEKLFF. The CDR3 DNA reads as TGCGCCAGCAGCGCCGATACCTATAATGAAAAACTGTTTTTT.

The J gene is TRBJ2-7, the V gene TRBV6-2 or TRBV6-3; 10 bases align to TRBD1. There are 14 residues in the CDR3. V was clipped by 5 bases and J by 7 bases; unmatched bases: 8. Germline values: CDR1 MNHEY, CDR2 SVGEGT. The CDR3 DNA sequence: TGTGCCAGCAGTCCCGGGACAGGGGTGGAAGAGCAGTACTTC. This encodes CASSPGTGVEEQYF.

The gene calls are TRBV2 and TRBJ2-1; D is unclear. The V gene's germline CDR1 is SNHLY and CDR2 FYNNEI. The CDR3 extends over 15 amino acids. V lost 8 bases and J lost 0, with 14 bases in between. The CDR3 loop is CASETRLFSYNEQFF. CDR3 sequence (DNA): TGTGCCAGCGAGACACGGCTTTTCTCCTACAATGAGCAGTTCTTC.

CDR3 sequence reads: CAISEGFAGADTQYF. CDR3 nucleotides: TGTGCCATCAGTGAGGGATTTGCGGGGGCAGATACGCAGTATTTT. The genes are TRBV10-3 and TRBJ2-3; 7 positions agree with TRBD2. J lost 4 bases, V lost 2 bases, and 6 bases had no gene match. The CDR3 loop spans 15 amino acids. Germline V CDR1 and CDR2: ENHRY, SYGVKD.

The CDR3 here is CASSLQGLNQPQHF. CDR3 DNA: TGTGCCAGCAGCTTACAGGGCCTCAATCAGCCCCAGCATTTT. J is TRBJ1-5 and V is TRBV6-5; D is perhaps TRBD1 (6 bases). V dropped 6 bases and J dropped 3 bases, with 12 bases sitting between them. The germline V gene encodes CDR1 MNHEY and CDR2 SVGAGI. This CDR3 is 14 amino acids long.

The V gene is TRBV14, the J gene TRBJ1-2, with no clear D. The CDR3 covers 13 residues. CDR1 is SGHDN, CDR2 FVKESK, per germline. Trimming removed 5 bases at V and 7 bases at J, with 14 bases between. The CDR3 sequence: CASSVGFRGGYTF. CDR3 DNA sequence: TGTGCCAGCAGCGTTGGATTTCGGGGTGGCTACACCTTC.

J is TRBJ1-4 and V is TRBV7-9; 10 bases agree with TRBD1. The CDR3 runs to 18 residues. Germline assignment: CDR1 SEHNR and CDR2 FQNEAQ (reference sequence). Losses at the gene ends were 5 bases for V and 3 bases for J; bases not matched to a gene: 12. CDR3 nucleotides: TGTGCCAGCAGCCCGGCGACAGGGGGCGATCGGGCTAATGAAAAACTGTTTTTT. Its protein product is CASSPATGGDRANEKLFF.

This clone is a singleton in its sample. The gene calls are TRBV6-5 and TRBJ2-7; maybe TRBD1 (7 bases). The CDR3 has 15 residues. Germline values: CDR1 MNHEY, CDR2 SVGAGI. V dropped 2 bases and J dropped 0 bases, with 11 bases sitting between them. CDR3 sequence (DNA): TGTGCCAGCAGTTACGGCGGGGACAGCTCCTACGAGCAGTACTTC. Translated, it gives CASSYGGDSSYEQYF.

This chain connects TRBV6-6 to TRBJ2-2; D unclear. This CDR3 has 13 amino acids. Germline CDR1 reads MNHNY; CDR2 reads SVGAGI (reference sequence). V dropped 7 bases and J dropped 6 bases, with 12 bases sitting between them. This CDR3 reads CASNPGPAGELFF. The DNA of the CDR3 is TGTGCCAGCAACCCCGGTCCCGCCGGGGAGCTGTTTTTT.

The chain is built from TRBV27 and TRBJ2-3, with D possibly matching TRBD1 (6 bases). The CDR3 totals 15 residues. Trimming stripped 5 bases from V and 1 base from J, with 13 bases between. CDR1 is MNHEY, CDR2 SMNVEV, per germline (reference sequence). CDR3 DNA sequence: TGTGCCAGCAGTCCACCAGGGGCTGGCACAGATACGCAGTATTTT. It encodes CASSPPGAGTDTQYF.

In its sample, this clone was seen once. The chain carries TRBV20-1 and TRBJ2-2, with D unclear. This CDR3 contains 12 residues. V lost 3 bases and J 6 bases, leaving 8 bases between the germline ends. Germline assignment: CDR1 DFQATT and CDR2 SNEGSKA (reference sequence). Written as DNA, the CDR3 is TGCAGTGCTAGTTTGTCTTCCGGGGAGCTGTTTTTT. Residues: CSASLSSGELFF.

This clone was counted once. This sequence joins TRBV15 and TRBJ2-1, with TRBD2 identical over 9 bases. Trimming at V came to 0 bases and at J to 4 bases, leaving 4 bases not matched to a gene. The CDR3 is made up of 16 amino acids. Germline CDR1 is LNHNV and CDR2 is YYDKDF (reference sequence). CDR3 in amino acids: CATSRDRRGGYNEQFF. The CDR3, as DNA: TGTGCCACCAGCAGAGATCGGCGGGGGGGTTACAATGAGCAGTTCTTC.

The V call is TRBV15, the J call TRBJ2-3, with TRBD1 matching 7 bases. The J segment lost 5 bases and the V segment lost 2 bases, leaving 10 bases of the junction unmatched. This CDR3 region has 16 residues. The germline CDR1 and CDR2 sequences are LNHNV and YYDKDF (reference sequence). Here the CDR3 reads CATSRHDRERVDTQYF. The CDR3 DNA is TGTGCCACCAGCAGACACGACAGGGAGAGGGTAGATACGCAGTATTTT.

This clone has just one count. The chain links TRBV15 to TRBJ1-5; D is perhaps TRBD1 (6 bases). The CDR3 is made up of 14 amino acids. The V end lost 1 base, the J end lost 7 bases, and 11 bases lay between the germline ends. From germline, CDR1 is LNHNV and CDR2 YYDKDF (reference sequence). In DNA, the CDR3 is TGTGCCACCAGCAGAGCAGGGGCAGGCCAGCCCCAGCATTTT. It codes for CATSRAGAGQPQHF.

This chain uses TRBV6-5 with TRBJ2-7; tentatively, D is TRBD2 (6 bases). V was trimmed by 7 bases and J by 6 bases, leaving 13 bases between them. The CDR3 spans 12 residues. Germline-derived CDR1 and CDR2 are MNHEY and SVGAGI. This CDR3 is CASIQNGGEQYF. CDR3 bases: TGTGCCAGCATCCAGAACGGGGGCGAGCAGTACTTC.

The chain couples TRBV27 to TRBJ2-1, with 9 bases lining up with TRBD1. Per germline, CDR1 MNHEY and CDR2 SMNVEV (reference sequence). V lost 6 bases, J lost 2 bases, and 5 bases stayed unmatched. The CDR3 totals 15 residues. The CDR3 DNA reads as TGTGCCAGCAGGCTGACAGGGGGTACCTACAATGAGCAGTTCTTC. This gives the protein CASRLTGGTYNEQFF.

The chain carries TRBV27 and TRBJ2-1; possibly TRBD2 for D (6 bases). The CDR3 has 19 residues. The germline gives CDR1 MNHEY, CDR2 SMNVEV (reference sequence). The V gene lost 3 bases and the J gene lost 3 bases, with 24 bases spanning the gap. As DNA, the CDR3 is TGTGCCAGCAGTTTCTTAGTTGGGGTTGGGGGGTCTCGCTACAATGAGCAGTTCTTC. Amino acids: CASSFLVGVGGSRYNEQFF.

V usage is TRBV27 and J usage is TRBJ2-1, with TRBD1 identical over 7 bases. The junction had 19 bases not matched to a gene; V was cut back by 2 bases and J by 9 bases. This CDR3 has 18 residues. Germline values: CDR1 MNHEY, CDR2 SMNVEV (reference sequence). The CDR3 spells CASSLLKAGQGDQPEQFF. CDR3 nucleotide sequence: TGTGCCAGCAGTTTACTCAAAGCTGGGCAGGGGGATCAACCTGAGCAGTTCTTC.

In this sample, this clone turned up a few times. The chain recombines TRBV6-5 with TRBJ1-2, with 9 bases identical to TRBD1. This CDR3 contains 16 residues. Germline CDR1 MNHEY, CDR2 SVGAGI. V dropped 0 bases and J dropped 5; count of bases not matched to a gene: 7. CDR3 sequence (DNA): TGTGCCAGCAGTTACTCGTTCCCGGGACAGGGTTATGGCTACACCTTC. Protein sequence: CASSYSFPGQGYGYTF.

CDR3 sequence reads: CASSKRTGAVGEKLFF. In DNA, the CDR3 is TGTGCCAGCAGCAAGAGGACAGGGGCGGTGGGTGAAAAACTGTTTTTT. This rearrangement joins TRBV11-2 to TRBJ1-4, with 9 positions matching TRBD1. V lost 5 bases and J lost 7; bases outside the gene matches: 11. Germline-derived CDR1 and CDR2 are SGHAT and FQNNGV. The CDR3 runs to 16 residues.

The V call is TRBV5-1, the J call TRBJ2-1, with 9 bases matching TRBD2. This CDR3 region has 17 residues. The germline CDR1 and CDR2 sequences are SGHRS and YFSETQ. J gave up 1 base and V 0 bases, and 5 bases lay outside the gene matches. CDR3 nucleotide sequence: TGCGCCAGCAGCTTGGCGCTAGCGGGAAGGTCCTACAATGAGCAGTTCTTC. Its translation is CASSLALAGRSYNEQFF.

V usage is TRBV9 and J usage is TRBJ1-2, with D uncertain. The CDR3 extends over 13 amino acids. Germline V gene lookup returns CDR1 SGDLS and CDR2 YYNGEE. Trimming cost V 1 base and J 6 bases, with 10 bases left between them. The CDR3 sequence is CASSVFQAHGYTF. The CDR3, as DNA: TGTGCCAGCAGCGTATTCCAGGCCCATGGCTACACCTTC.

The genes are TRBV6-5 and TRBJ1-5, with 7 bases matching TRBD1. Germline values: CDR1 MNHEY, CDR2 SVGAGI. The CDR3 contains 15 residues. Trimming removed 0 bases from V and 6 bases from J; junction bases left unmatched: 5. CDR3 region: CASSYSGQVGQPQHF. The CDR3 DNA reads TGTGCCAGCAGTTACTCAGGACAGGTCGGTCAGCCCCAGCATTTT.